This paragraph covers one TCR beta chain sequence. Original data processing: By means of reference gene primer amplification, nucleated cell counts were estimated. Sequencing was performed with immunoSEQ multiplex PCR; in TCRdb, only in-frame clones are kept and a portion is missing. V and J calls and clone size come straight from that table; D and trimming were deduced from the DNA. This sample has over 85,000 clones, with roughly 92% found just once. V shed 6 bases and J 8 bases; nucleotides not matched to a gene: 10. CDR3 size: 14 residues. Germline lookup yields CDR1 LNHDA and CDR2 SQIVND (reference sequence). The data are from a study of blood T cell repertoires in COVID-19. Study at large: Whether acute or convalescent, the COVID-19 samples came from the United States, Italy and Spain.

The Seattle site enrolled patients during active infection and followed them longitudinally. The sequence was obtained from a woman in her forties or fifties with COVID-19, enrolled during active disease. The chain has TRBV19 and TRBJ1-2; 9 bases map to TRBD1. Sequences were obtained from peripheral blood. The CDR3 DNA follows: TGTGCCAGTAGAACTCGGACAGGGGCTGACGGCTACACCTTC. Encoded protein: CASRTRTGADGYTF.